This TCR beta chain stems from a study of cytomegalovirus exposure and HLA in healthy donors. The CDR3 runs to 15 residues. Germline assignment: CDR1 SGHRS and CDR2 YFSETQ. V shed 3 bases and J shed 7 bases, with 16 bases lying between them. Primers included in the PCR were 60 Vbeta and 13 Jbeta primers. Sequencing used immunoSEQ multiplex PCR; TCRdb keeps in-frame clones, though not all of them. Of about 21,000 clones in the sample, around 77% were seen once. Points from the study as a whole: A missense variant in DCLRE1C was later tied to TCR beta V- and J-gene trimming.

Notes on this clone: Its antigen is not identified.

Specimen: PBMCs. The chain joins TRBV5-1 to TRBJ1-4; no reliable D call. This clonotype was obtained from a man aged 60-69 years in good health and CMV-seronegative. Written as DNA, the CDR3 is TGCGCCAGCAGCTCGGGTCCTCCGGGGAGTGAAAAACTGTTTTTT. Its translation is CASSSGPPGSEKLFF.